These 20 T cell receptor beta chains were sequenced from one sample in a study of shared clonotypes between healthy human individuals. Using immunoSEQ multiplex PCR, the repertoire was profiled, and TCRdb retains in-frame clones only, with some absent. The sample records 2 million to 3 million clones, approximately 93% being singletons. Sequenced material: naive CD4+ T cells from PBMCs. Subset reported: CD45RA+ positively selected. These receptors were obtained from a man younger than 35 in good health. Some clones in this sample may be carry-over from other donors' samples.

This chain connects TRBV4-1 to TRBJ1-2, with TRBD1 as a possible D gene (6 bases). V lost 6 bases and J lost 1, with 18 bases in between. Germline CDR1 is MGHRA and CDR2 is YSYEKL. The CDR3 is 16 amino acids. CDR3 DNA sequence: TGCGCCAGCAGTCAGCCGGGGGCGCAAGGTAACTATGGCTACACCTTC. Amino acids: CASSQPGAQGNYGYTF.

The chain combines TRBV5-1 with TRBJ1-1; D may be TRBD1 (5 bases). Germline V gene data show CDR1 as SGHRS and CDR2 as YFSETQ. With 7 bases removed from V and 0 bases from J, the gap between germline ends came to 7 bases. There are 12 residues in the CDR3. The CDR3 nucleotides read TGCGCCAGCGGGACCGTGAACACTGAAGCTTTCTTT. It encodes CASGTVNTEAFF.

The chain joins TRBV28 to TRBJ1-5; D gene uncertain. The CDR3 length is 15 residues. The ends were cut back, 7 bases at V and 3 bases at J, with 16 bases in the middle. Looked up from germline, CDR1 is MDHEN and CDR2 is SYDVKM. The DNA for the CDR3 is TGTGCCAGCACCCAAACGGGGAACAACAATCAGCCCCAGCATTTT. Protein product: CASTQTGNNNQPQHF.

This rearrangement joins TRBV6-6 to TRBJ2-5; D gene unclear. The end of the DNA aligns better with TRBJ2-7, so the J call may be wrong. The CDR3 extends over 12 amino acids. Germline V gives CDR1 MNHNY, CDR2 SVGAGI (reference sequence). CDR3 sequence: CASTLRPYEQYF. CDR3 coding DNA: TGTGCCAGCACCTTACGCCCCTACGAGCAGTACTTC.

The V gene is TRBV6-6, the J gene TRBJ1-1, with D tentatively TRBD1 (5 bases). The germline V and J ends were trimmed by 0 bases and 4 bases, with 12 bases remaining between them. From germline, CDR1 is MNHNY and CDR2 SVGAGI (reference sequence). The CDR3 spans 15 residues. The CDR3 is CASSYSGGGGTEAFF. For the CDR3, the DNA is TGTGCCAGCAGTTACTCGGGCGGGGGAGGCACTGAAGCTTTCTTT.

CDR3 sequence reads: CASWWTGGLRTEAFF. For the CDR3, the DNA is TGTGCCAGCTGGTGGACAGGGGGTTTGAGGACTGAAGCTTTCTTT. The chain uses TRBV28 and TRBJ1-1, with 10 bases identical to TRBD1. The CDR3 contains 15 residues. Germline V gives CDR1 MDHEN, CDR2 SYDVKM. After removal of 8 bases from V and 5 bases from J, the junction contained 11 bases not matched to a gene.

The chain carries TRBV5-4 and TRBJ2-1; 9 bases fit TRBD1. The CDR3 spans 16 residues. The germline V gene encodes CDR1 SGHNT and CDR2 YYREEE (reference sequence). J gave up 7 bases and V 0 bases, and 8 bases lay outside the gene matches. This CDR3 reads CASSLAGTGWFNEQFF. The CDR3 DNA reads as TGTGCCAGCAGCTTGGCCGGGACAGGGTGGTTTAATGAGCAGTTCTTC.

CDR3 in amino acids: CASSLDRLASTDTQYF. CDR3 DNA sequence: TGCGCCAGCAGCTTGGATCGACTAGCGAGCACAGATACGCAGTATTTT. V gene TRBV5-1 combines with J gene TRBJ2-3; TRBD2 agrees at 8 bases. Germline V gene lookup returns CDR1 SGHRS and CDR2 YFSETQ. CDR3 length: 16 amino acids. V was clipped by 0 bases and J by 0 bases; unmatched bases: 3.

The chain has TRBV30 and TRBJ1-4; D is ambiguous. The germline gives CDR1 GTSNPN, CDR2 SVGIG (reference sequence). The CDR3 extends over 10 amino acids. The germline V and J ends were trimmed by 8 bases and 8 bases, with 9 bases remaining between them. The CDR3 is CAGRTEKLFF. The CDR3 nucleotides read TGTGCCGGGCGAACAGAAAAACTGTTTTTT.

The V call is TRBV28, the J call TRBJ1-6; no firm D call. V dropped 5 bases and J dropped 14 bases, with 16 bases sitting between them. Germline V gene lookup returns CDR1 MDHEN and CDR2 SYDVKM. The CDR3 loop spans 13 amino acids. The CDR3 region has the DNA TGTGCCAGCAGTATACCCGTCGACACGACCCTCCACTTT. This encodes CASSIPVDTTLHF.

The J gene is TRBJ1-6, the V gene TRBV28, with 9 bases lining up with TRBD1. The CDR3 covers 15 residues. The germline CDR1 and CDR2 sequences are MDHEN and SYDVKM. With 6 bases clipped from V and 8 bases from J, the junction kept 8 bases outside the gene matches. CDR3 nucleotides: TGTGCCAGCAGACCCACCGGGACAGGGTATTCACCCCTCCACTTT. Its translation is CASRPTGTGYSPLHF.

The chain combines TRBV5-4 with TRBJ2-3; 10 bases agree with TRBD2. Germline V CDR1 and CDR2: SGHNT, YYREEE (reference sequence). Trimming at V came to 3 bases and at J to 3 bases, leaving 10 bases not matched to a gene. The CDR3 is made up of 17 amino acids. In DNA form, the CDR3 reads TGTGCCAGCAGCTGGACTAGCGGCTCCATAAGAACAGATACGCAGTATTTT. It yields the protein CASSWTSGSIRTDTQYF.

The chain recombines TRBV7-2 with TRBJ2-5; D is possibly TRBD1 (5 bases). The tail of the sequence fits TRBJ2-7 better, so the J call may be wrong. CDR1 is SGHTA, CDR2 FQGNSA, per germline. The CDR3 spans 14 residues. The CDR3 loop is CASSLNRHTYEQYF. For the CDR3, the DNA is TGTGCCAGCAGCTTAAACAGGCATACCTACGAGCAGTACTTC.

Here the CDR3 reads CASTPPGRNEQYF. The CDR3 DNA sequence: TGTGCCAGCACCCCTCCAGGGAGAAACGAGCAGTACTTC. This chain links TRBV28 with TRBJ2-7, with D perhaps matching TRBD1 or TRBD2 (5 bases each). V lost 7 bases and J lost 5, with 15 bases in between. The CDR3 consists of 13 residues. CDR1 is MDHEN and CDR2 is SYDVKM in the germline V gene.

The V and J genes are TRBV27 and TRBJ1-1, with 7 nucleotides matching TRBD1. Germline assignment: CDR1 MNHEY and CDR2 SMNVEV (reference sequence). V shed 5 bases and J 1 base; nucleotides not matched to a gene: 4. This CDR3 region has 14 residues. CDR3 sequence reads: CASSTRTGNTEAFF. DNA of the CDR3: TGTGCCAGCAGTACCCGGACAGGGAACACTGAAGCTTTCTTT.

Turning to this clone: At the DNA level, this CDR3 is encoded by other sequences in the same sample as well. V usage is TRBV15 and J usage is TRBJ2-7, with a possible D match to TRBD1 (5 bases). The CDR3 has 15 amino acids. The germline V gene has CDR1 LNHNV and CDR2 YYDKDF (reference sequence). V shed 0 bases and J shed 1 base, with 10 bases lying between them. Here the CDR3 DNA reads TGTGCCACCAGCAGAGACAGGGTCTCATCCTACGAGCAGTACTTC. Translated: CATSRDRVSSYEQYF.

The chain links TRBV5-1 to TRBJ1-4; 8 bases line up with TRBD1. Germline V gene data show CDR1 as SGHRS and CDR2 as YFSETQ. This CDR3 comprises 15 residues. Unmatched junction bases numbered 3, after V lost 2 bases and J lost 3 bases. The CDR3 DNA reads as TGCGCCAGCAGCTTAACAGGGGGTTCTAATGAAAAACTGTTTTTT. This encodes CASSLTGGSNEKLFF.

The V gene is TRBV19, the J gene TRBJ2-2, with a tentative D call TRBD1 (5 bases). V was trimmed by 7 bases and J by 0 bases, leaving 12 bases between them. The CDR3 length is 15 residues. Germline V gives CDR1 LNHDA, CDR2 SQIVND (reference sequence). In nucleotides, the CDR3 is TGTGCCAGTATCCGGACACACGCGAACACCGGGGAGCTGTTTTTT. It encodes CASIRTHANTGELFF.

V gene TRBV5-1 combines with J gene TRBJ2-2, with D unclear. From germline, CDR1 is SGHRS and CDR2 YFSETQ. Trimming removed 5 bases from V and 4 bases from J, with 21 bases in between. The CDR3 loop spans 17 amino acids. The chain's CDR3 is CASRPTGPLNVTGELFF. The DNA for the CDR3 is TGCGCCAGCAGACCCACGGGTCCCCTTAATGTCACCGGGGAGCTGTTTTTT.

This clone was observed once. This chain connects TRBV7-8 to TRBJ2-7, with D maybe TRBD2 (6 bases). The germline gives CDR1 SGHVS, CDR2 FQNEAQ. V was clipped by 2 bases and J by 5 bases, with 13 bases between them. There are 14 residues in the CDR3. The CDR3 coding sequence is TGTGCCAGCAGCTTATCGCGGGACTTTGACGAGCAGTACTTC. Encoded protein: CASSLSRDFDEQYF.